What follows is one T cell receptor beta chain and its context. Its specificity is not known. These data originate in a study of cytomegalovirus exposure and HLA in healthy donors. Findings of the study overall: Researchers counted around 170 TCR beta chains as cytomegalovirus-associated. A later analysis, which compared TCR beta chains of equal frequency, found the HLA-associated ones more clonally expanded.

Germline CDR1 and CDR2: SGHVS and FNYEAQ. The CDR3 is 17 residues long. Trimming took 2 bases from V and 5 from J; bases not matched to a gene: 10. The PCR made use of 60 Vbeta and 13 Jbeta primers. The method was immunoSEQ multiplex PCR; TCRdb's version includes in-frame clones alone and lacks a portion of them. The repertoire holds some 150,000 clones, with around 78% as singletons. The sequence was collected from a man aged 35 to 55 in good health and CMV-seronegative. Sequenced: PBMCs. The rearrangement links TRBV7-6 to TRBJ2-2; 8 bases align to TRBD1. CDR3 coding DNA: TGTGCCAGCAGCTTAAGTTGGTCAGGGGGCCGGACCGGGGAGCTGTTTTTT. Protein product: CASSLSWSGGRTGELFF.